These 21 T cell receptor beta chains came from one sample sequenced in a study of neurological immune-mediated disorders. TCRdb analysed the 5' RACE reads with MiXCR anew, one entry per CDR3 protein. The sample shows approximately 100,000 distinct CDR3 sequences, roughly a tenth of them seen only once. Stated time point: longitudinal time-point 3. The sample taken for sequencing was PBMCs. Every receptor here comes from a female donor with HTLV-1-associated myelopathy (HAM/TSP).

This chain joins TRBV9 and TRBJ1-2; possible D gene TRBD1, 5 bases. The germline V and J ends were trimmed by 2 bases and 8 bases, with 13 bases remaining between them. The CDR3 runs 13 residues. Germline V CDR1 and CDR2: SGDLS, YYNGEE. The CDR3 spells CASSVGGMRGYTF. CDR3 nucleotide sequence: TGTGCCAGCAGCGTCGGGGGAATGAGAGGCTACACCTTC.

This clonotype was picked up many times. V gene TRBV9 combines with J gene TRBJ2-3, with D tentatively TRBD1 (6 bases). CDR1 is SGDLS and CDR2 is YYNGEE in the germline V gene. The CDR3 consists of 15 residues. V was shortened by 0 bases and J by 0 bases, with 8 bases between the two germline ends. The CDR3 DNA reads as TGTGCCAGCAGCGTAGCGGGACATAGCACAGATACGCAGTATTTT. It yields the protein CASSVAGHSTDTQYF.

This clonotype showed up many times. The rearrangement links TRBV13 to TRBJ2-3; perhaps D is TRBD1 or TRBD2 (5 bases each). The germline V gene encodes CDR1 PRHDT and CDR2 FYEKMQ (reference sequence). V lost 5 bases, J lost 4 bases, and 7 bases lay in between. The CDR3 extends over 12 amino acids. CDR3 amino acids: CASSLGADTQYF. The CDR3 region has the DNA TGTGCCAGCAGCCTGGGGGCAGATACGCAGTATTTT.

This chain connects TRBV7-2 to TRBJ2-4; D remains unclear. The CDR3 contains 11 residues. Germline V gives CDR1 SGHTA, CDR2 FQGNSA. Trimming took off 5 bases at V and 4 bases at J, with 3 bases between the two ends. CDR3 sequence: CASSEKNIQYF. CDR3 in DNA: TGTGCCAGCAGCGAGAAAAACATTCAGTACTTC.

This clonotype occurred many times. The V and J genes are TRBV10-1 and TRBJ2-7, with D unclear. The CDR3 covers 13 residues. CDR1 is WNHNN and CDR2 is SYGVQD in the germline V gene (reference sequence). V was shortened by 4 bases and J by 6 bases, with 13 bases between the two germline ends. CDR3 loop: CASSVDLYSEQYF. For the CDR3, the DNA is TGCGCCAGCAGTGTGGACCTCTATAGCGAGCAGTACTTC.

This clonotype was seen many times. CDR3 nucleotides: TGCAGTGCTAGGCGGGAAAAGGTGCTCTACAATGAGCAGTTCTTC. This codes for CSARREKVLYNEQFF. The J gene is TRBJ2-1, the V gene TRBV20-1; D possibly corresponds to TRBD2 (6 bases). There are 15 residues in the CDR3. Germline CDR1 and CDR2: DFQATT and SNEGSKA (reference sequence). Between the trimmed V and J ends, which lost 3 bases and 3 bases, there was a span of 15 bases.

Ten or more counts support this clonotype. This chain uses TRBV25-1 with TRBJ1-4; D is unclear. The CDR3 sequence is 15 residues long. Trimming shortened V by 0 bases and J by 6 bases, and 11 bases separated the two germline ends. Germline loops: CDR1 MGHDK, CDR2 SYGVNS. The CDR3 protein is CASSEYGRGDEKLFF. CDR3 bases: TGTGCCAGCAGTGAATACGGGCGCGGGGATGAAAAACTGTTTTTT.

This clonotype came up many times. V and J are TRBV7-9 and TRBJ1-1, with D hard to call. V lost 5 bases and J 6 bases, leaving 10 bases between the germline ends. This CDR3 region has 12 residues. Germline lookup yields CDR1 SEHNR and CDR2 FQNEAQ (reference sequence). The CDR3 protein is CASSLLGAEAFF. The CDR3 region has the DNA TGTGCCAGCAGCCTCCTGGGCGCTGAAGCTTTCTTT.

This clonotype was recorded many times. The J gene is TRBJ1-1, the V gene TRBV2; no firm D call. This CDR3 has 14 amino acids. Between the trimmed V and J ends, which lost 4 bases and 1 base, there was a span of 10 bases. Per germline, CDR1 SNHLY and CDR2 FYNNEI. The CDR3 spells CASSVGPGNTEAFF. The CDR3 DNA reads TGTGCCAGCAGTGTAGGGCCAGGGAACACTGAAGCTTTCTTT.

The V gene is TRBV28, the J gene TRBJ2-1, with 8 bases that match TRBD1. The length of the CDR3 is 17 residues. V dropped 4 bases and J dropped 5; count of bases not matched to a gene: 13. Germline V lookup: CDR1 MDHEN, CDR2 SYDVKM. In nucleotides, the CDR3 is TGTGCCAGCAGTTCACCCCCGAGGGACAGGCGAAACAATGAGCAGTTCTTC. It specifies CASSSPPRDRRNNEQFF.

In this sample, this clonotype turned up many times. The rearrangement joins TRBV5-1 to TRBJ2-3; maybe TRBD2 (6 bases). The CDR3 length is 14 residues. V lost 0 bases and J lost 6, with 11 bases in between. Germline CDR1 SGHRS, CDR2 YFSETQ. CDR3 loop: CASSLERREDTQYF. The CDR3 bases are TGCGCCAGCAGCTTGGAAAGACGGGAGGATACGCAGTATTTT.

In this sample, this clonotype turned up many times. The genes are TRBV6-2 or TRBV6-3 and TRBJ2-5; TRBD1 aligns across 7 bases. The germline V gene has CDR1 MNHEY and CDR2 SVGEGT. CDR3 size: 18 residues. Losses at the gene ends were 2 bases for V and 1 base for J; bases not matched to a gene: 13. CDR3 nucleotides: TGTGCCAGCAGTTACACACGGACAGGCAGAGACTTCCAAGAGACCCAGTACTTC. This encodes CASSYTRTGRDFQETQYF.

Ten or more counts support this clonotype. J is TRBJ1-2 and V is TRBV3-1, with 9 bases that match TRBD1. V was pared by 2 bases and J by 6 bases, with 10 bases of the junction left unmatched. The germline V gene has CDR1 LGHDT and CDR2 YNNKEL (reference sequence). The CDR3 sequence is 16 residues long. The CDR3 loop is CASSQSEIGTGHGYTF. Written as DNA, the CDR3 is TGTGCCAGCAGCCAATCCGAGATTGGGACAGGGCATGGCTACACCTTC.

A few counts support this clonotype. The CDR3 spells CASSSVYREQFF. The CDR3 DNA is TGTGCCAGCAGTTCCGTTTACCGTGAGCAGTTCTTC. The chain links TRBV6-5 to TRBJ2-1; D unresolved. The CDR3 is made up of 12 amino acids. V lost 4 bases and J 9 bases, leaving 10 bases between the germline ends. Per the germline V gene, CDR1 is MNHEY and CDR2 is SVGAGI.

This clonotype showed up many times. The rearrangement uses TRBV20-1 and TRBJ2-2, with a weak D call TRBD1 (6 bases). Germline CDR1 DFQATT, CDR2 SNEGSKA (reference sequence). CDR3 size: 13 residues. Trimming left V 7 bases short and J 1 base short, with 10 bases between. Written as DNA, the CDR3 is TGCAGTGGGTACAGGGAGAACACCGGGGAGCTGTTTTTT. Its protein is CSGYRENTGELFF.

This clonotype was counted ten times or more. V gene TRBV18 combines with J gene TRBJ2-3; D tentatively fits TRBD1 or TRBD2 (5 bases each). Trimming took off 1 base at V and 4 bases at J, with 9 bases between the two ends. The germline V gene encodes CDR1 KGHSH and CDR2 LQKENI. This CDR3 comprises 14 residues. The CDR3 sequence is CASSPRGMSDTQYF. As DNA, the CDR3 is TGTGCCAGCTCACCACGGGGGATGTCAGATACGCAGTATTTT.

This clonotype was found many times. The V call is TRBV5-5, the J call TRBJ2-3, with a possible D match to TRBD2 (7 bases). Germline V gene lookup returns CDR1 SGHKS and CDR2 YYEKEE (reference sequence). Trimming took off 6 bases at V and 1 base at J, with 12 bases between the two ends. CDR3 length equals 14 residues. The CDR3 nucleotides are TGTGCCAGCACCGCGGGGGCGCGCACAGATACGCAGTATTTT. This sequence encodes CASTAGARTDTQYF.

This clonotype was detected many times. The chain employs TRBV5-1 and TRBJ2-5, with no clear D. The CDR3 consists of 13 residues. The germline gives CDR1 SGHRS, CDR2 YFSETQ. V lost 0 bases and J lost 5, with 8 bases in between. CDR3 nucleotide sequence: TGCGCCAGCAGCTTGGGTGCGGATGAGACCCAGTACTTC. The encoded protein is CASSLGADETQYF.

Ten or more counts support this clonotype. DNA of the CDR3: TGTGCCAGCAGCTTGATAAGGGGAGGCTCCTACGAGCAGTACTTC. This encodes CASSLIRGGSYEQYF. This sequence joins TRBV5-5 and TRBJ2-7, with a weak D call TRBD2 (6 bases). CDR1 and CDR2 from the germline V gene are SGHKS and YYEKEE (reference sequence). Trimming took off 1 base at V and 0 bases at J, with 11 bases between the two ends. This CDR3 contains 15 residues.

Points on this clonotype: A much larger clone differs by one base, so this may be a read error. The chain combines TRBV27 with TRBJ2-7; D might be TRBD2 (5 bases). This CDR3 is 14 amino acids long. CDR1 MNHEY and CDR2 SMNVEV come from the germline V gene (reference sequence). Between the trimmed V and J ends, which lost 6 bases and 3 bases, there was a span of 15 bases. This chain's CDR3 is CASREEEGGYEQYF. For the CDR3, the DNA is TGTGCCAGCAGAGAAGAAGAGGGTGGCTACGAGCAGTACTTC.

This clonotype has ten or more counts. The rearrangement joins TRBV27 to TRBJ2-1; 8 bases are a match to TRBD1. CDR1 is MNHEY, CDR2 SMNVEV, per germline (reference sequence). Unmatched junction bases numbered 5, after V lost 5 bases and J lost 2 bases. The CDR3 consists of 15 residues. The CDR3 protein is CASSPDRGTYNEQFF. For the CDR3, the DNA is TGTGCCAGCAGTCCCGACAGGGGAACCTACAATGAGCAGTTCTTC.